This T cell receptor (delta chain) was sequenced for a study of gamma-delta chains in newborns, infants, children. The germline gives CDR1 GEAIGNYY, CDR2 EKD. Trimming cost V 0 bases and J 0 bases; bases outside gene matches: 7. This CDR3 spans 20 amino acids. TCRdb reran clone calling via CATT on the reads. The data contain more than 9,000 delta-chain clones, approximately 8.3% of them singletons. Sequencing was carried out using blood. This sequence was found in a child who was a newborn, infant or young child, either healthy, febrile or measles-vaccinated (not recorded which). The chain employs TRDV2 and TRDJ3, with 10 bases lining up with TRDD3. The CDR3 DNA follows: TGTGCCTGTGACACCGGCTGGGGGATAGGTGGCTCCTGGGACACCCGACAGATGTTTTTC. The encoded protein is CACDTGWGIGGSWDTRQMFF.